Presented here are 4 T cell receptor beta chains from one specimen sequenced in a study of OX40 agonist ivuxolimab in advanced cancers. Assay: immunoSEQ multiplex PCR; the TCRdb copy retains only in-frame clones and omits some. Here the sample spans around 19,000 clones, roughly 88% being singletons. Source: CD4+ or CD8+ T cells sorted from blood, taken in a trial of the OX40 agonist ivuxolimab. These receptors all stem from an adult with an advanced solid tumor such as melanoma, head and neck, liver or kidney cancer.

This clone came up a few times. The chain links TRBV6-1 to TRBJ1-1; D possibly corresponds to TRBD1 (5 bases). Germline-derived CDR1 and CDR2 are MNHNS and SASEGT. V was pared by 11 bases and J by 6 bases, with 13 bases between. The CDR3 has 11 amino acids. CDR3 nucleotide sequence: TGTGCCCTGGGGGAGACCCCTGAAGCTTTCTTT. This sequence encodes CALGETPEAFF.

This chain joins TRBV2 and TRBJ2-7; 9 positions agree with TRBD1. With 9 bases clipped from V and 1 base from J, the junction kept 4 bases outside the gene matches. The CDR3 length is 13 residues. Germline-derived CDR1 and CDR2 are SNHLY and FYNNEI. DNA for the CDR3: TGTGCCAGTGGGGACAGGGTGTCCTACGAGCAGTACTTC. Translating it yields CASGDRVSYEQYF.

This rearrangement joins TRBV10-2 to TRBJ1-2; D is uncertain. Germline V gene sequence: CDR1 WSHSY, CDR2 SAAADI. The length of the CDR3 is 15 residues. The germline V and J ends were trimmed by 1 base and 4 bases, with 13 bases remaining between them. The CDR3 nucleotides read TGCGCCAGCAGTGAGTTTGAAGGGTTTGCCTATGGCTACACCTTC. As protein: CASSEFEGFAYGYTF.

This clone was seen more than once but under ten times. V gene TRBV13 combines with J gene TRBJ2-7, with no clear D. V dropped 5 bases and J dropped 4 bases, with 15 bases sitting between them. The CDR3 has 14 amino acids. CDR1 and CDR2 from the germline V gene are PRHDT and FYEKMQ (reference sequence). CDR3 nucleotide sequence: TGTGCCAGCAGCGCACCAGGTGACCGATACGAGCAGTACTTC. Amino acid sequence: CASSAPGDRYEQYF.